The next 10 T cell receptor beta chains were all read from a single sample in a study of shared clonotypes between healthy human individuals. The method was immunoSEQ multiplex PCR; TCRdb's version includes in-frame clones alone and lacks a portion of them. The sample has about 2.4 million clones, roughly 93% seen once. The material sequenced was naive CD4+ T cells from PBMCs. Subset in this sample: CD45RA+ positively selected. These receptors all come from a man younger than 30 in good health. Some clones in this sample may be carry-over from other donors' samples.

V gene TRBV28 combines with J gene TRBJ1-3; D is unclear. V lost 2 bases to trimming and J lost 0 bases, with 20 bases between them. Germline CDR1 is MDHEN and CDR2 is SYDVKM. This CDR3 spans 19 amino acids. The CDR3 coding sequence is TGTGCCAGCAGTTTACGGGGAGTAGCGGTAGCAGTCTCTGGAAACACCATATATTTT. This encodes CASSLRGVAVAVSGNTIYF. The full variable domain, its missing parts supplied by reference TRBV28 and TRBJ1-3, is DVKVTQSSRYLVKRTGEKVFLECVQDMDHENMFWYRQDPGLGLRLIYFSYDVKMKEKGDIPEGYSVSREKKERFSLILESASTNQTSMYLCASSLRGVAVAVSGNTIYFGEGSWLTVV.

Points on this clone: The sample contains more than one DNA sequence encoding this CDR3. The chain is built from TRBV5-6 and TRBJ2-6; D is perhaps TRBD2 (6 bases). The CDR3 spans 16 residues. V lost 0 bases to trimming and J lost 1 base, with 8 bases between them. Germline V gives CDR1 SGHDT, CDR2 YYEEEE. CDR3 in amino acids: CASSLGAGSGANVLTF. The CDR3 DNA is TGTGCCAGCAGCTTGGGCGCGGGATCTGGGGCCAACGTCCTGACTTTC.

To note about this clone: This CDR3 is also generated by other DNA sequences in the sample. CDR3 sequence: CAWSVWDRGQPQHF. The CDR3 DNA reads as TGTGCCTGGAGTGTATGGGACAGGGGACAACCCCAGCATTTT. This chain uses TRBV30 with TRBJ1-5, with 10 bases that match TRBD1. Germline-derived CDR1 and CDR2 are GTSNPN and SVGIG (reference sequence). Trimming at V came to 0 bases and at J to 10 bases, leaving 6 bases not matched to a gene. The CDR3 runs 14 residues. The whole variable domain, filled in from reference TRBV30 and TRBJ1-5, reads SQTIHQWPATLVQPVGSPLSLECTVEGTSNPNLYWYRQAAGRGLQLLFYSVGIGQISSEVPQNLSASRPQDRQFILSSKKLLLSDSGFYLCAWSVWDRGQPQHFGDGTRLSIL.

This clone was seen just once. The V gene is TRBV4-2, the J gene TRBJ2-7, with D possibly being TRBD2 (6 bases). The CDR3 loop spans 14 amino acids. The germline gives CDR1 LGHNA, CDR2 YNFKEQ. V dropped 3 bases and J dropped 3 bases, with 12 bases sitting between them. The CDR3 sequence is CASSHAGPDYEQYF. In nucleotides, the CDR3 is TGTGCCAGCAGCCACGCGGGACCGGACTACGAGCAGTACTTC.

This rearrangement joins TRBV5-1 to TRBJ2-7; 10 positions match TRBD2. V was pared by 6 bases and J by 1 base, with 13 bases of the junction left unmatched. The CDR3 is 17 residues long. The V gene's germline CDR1 is SGHRS and CDR2 YFSETQ. The CDR3: CASNPGLASSISYEQYF. CDR3 bases: TGCGCCAGCAACCCGGGACTAGCGTCCTCTATATCCTACGAGCAGTACTTC.

The gene calls are TRBV5-4 and TRBJ2-2; 9 bases are a match to TRBD1. The CDR3 has 16 residues. Germline CDR1 and CDR2: SGHNT and YYREEE (reference sequence). V lost 4 bases and J lost 6; bases outside the gene matches: 10. CDR3 in amino acids: CASSRGQGALPGELFF. The CDR3, as DNA: TGTGCCAGCAGCAGGGGACAGGGCGCGCTTCCCGGGGAGCTGTTTTTT.

This chain's CDR3 is CASSPGRGAGTGELFF. The CDR3 coding sequence is TGTGCCAGCAGCCCCGGGCGGGGGGCCGGCACCGGGGAGCTGTTTTTT. The chain carries TRBV11-2 and TRBJ2-2, with TRBD2 identical over 8 bases. Germline trimming cut 5 bases from V and 4 bases from J; bases unmatched to any gene: 9. Germline V gives CDR1 SGHAT, CDR2 FQNNGV. The CDR3 length is 16 residues.

With respect to this clone: Other nucleotide sequences from this sample produce the same CDR3. The chain has TRBV18 and TRBJ2-1; 16 bases line up with TRBD2. Germline V CDR1 and CDR2: KGHSH, LQKENI. Trimming at V came to 3 bases and at J to 4 bases, leaving 3 bases not matched to a gene. The CDR3 consists of 17 residues. CDR3 sequence (DNA): TGTGCCAGCTCACCGCCGGGACTAGCGGGAGGGTACAATGAGCAGTTCTTC. Its protein is CASSPPGLAGGYNEQFF.

This chain links TRBV19 with TRBJ2-7; D call uncertain. V was pared by 8 bases and J by 3 bases, with 17 bases between. The CDR3 contains 14 residues. In germline, CDR1 is LNHDA, CDR2 SQIVND (reference sequence). CDR3 loop: CASQRTFNIYEQYF. CDR3 bases: TGTGCCAGTCAAAGGACCTTCAACATCTACGAGCAGTACTTC. Full variable domain (rest looked up from reference TRBV19 and TRBJ2-7): DGGITQSPKYLFRKEGQNVTLSCEQNLNHDAMYWYRQDPGQGLRLIYYSQIVNDFQKGDIAEGYSVSREKKESFPLTVTSAQKNPTAFYLCASQRTFNIYEQYFGPGTRLTVT.

This rearrangement joins TRBV19 to TRBJ1-1, with D possibly matching TRBD1 (5 bases). Germline assignment: CDR1 LNHDA and CDR2 SQIVND (reference sequence). V was trimmed by 3 bases and J by 5 bases, leaving 19 bases between them. The CDR3 is 16 amino acids. The DNA of the CDR3 is TGTGCCAGTAGTATGCAGGGTCGGGGAAGGGTGACTGAAGCTTTCTTT. Its protein is CASSMQGRGRVTEAFF.